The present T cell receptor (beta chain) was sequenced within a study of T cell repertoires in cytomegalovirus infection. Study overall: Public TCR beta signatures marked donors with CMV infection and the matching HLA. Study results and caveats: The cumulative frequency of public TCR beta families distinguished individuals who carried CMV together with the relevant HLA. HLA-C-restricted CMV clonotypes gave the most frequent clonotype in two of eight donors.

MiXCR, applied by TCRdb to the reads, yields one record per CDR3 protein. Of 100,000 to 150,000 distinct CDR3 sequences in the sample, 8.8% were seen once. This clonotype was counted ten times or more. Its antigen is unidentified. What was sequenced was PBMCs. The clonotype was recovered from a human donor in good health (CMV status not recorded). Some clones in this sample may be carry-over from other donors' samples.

The CDR3 protein is CASSLDSTRGDTQYF. In nucleotides, the CDR3 is TGTGCCAGCAGCTTAGATTCGACCCGGGGAGATACGCAGTATTTT. The V gene is TRBV7-9, the J gene TRBJ2-3, with D tentatively TRBD2 (5 bases). V lost 1 base and J lost 5, with 13 bases in between. Germline CDR1 is SEHNR and CDR2 is FQNEAQ (reference sequence). This CDR3 is built from 15 residues.